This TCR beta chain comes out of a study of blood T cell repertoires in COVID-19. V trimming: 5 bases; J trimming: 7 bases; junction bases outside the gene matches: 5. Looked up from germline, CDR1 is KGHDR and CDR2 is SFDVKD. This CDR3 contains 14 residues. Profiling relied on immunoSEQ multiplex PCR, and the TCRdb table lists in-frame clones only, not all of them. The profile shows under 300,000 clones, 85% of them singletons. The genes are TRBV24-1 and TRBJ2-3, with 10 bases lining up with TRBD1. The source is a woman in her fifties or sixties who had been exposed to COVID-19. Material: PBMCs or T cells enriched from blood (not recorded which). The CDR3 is CATSGTGGVHTQYF. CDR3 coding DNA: TGTGCCACCAGTGGGACAGGGGGTGTTCATACGCAGTATTTT.